This entry lists 9 T cell receptor beta chains sequenced from one sample in a study of radiotherapy plus CTLA-4 blockade in lung cancer. The table came from immunoSEQ multiplex PCR; TCRdb's copy has only in-frame clones and leaves some out. The profile covers 25,000 to 35,000 clones, with about 80% appearing a single time and 16% taken by the ten largest. Sequences were derived from peripheral blood, sampled from a patient treated with radiotherapy plus ipilimumab. These receptors were collected from a human donor with non-small cell lung cancer that progressed on radiotherapy plus ipilimumab.

The V call is TRBV7-2, the J call TRBJ2-2; D call uncertain. CDR3 length: 15 residues. Trimming stripped 2 bases from V and 5 bases from J, with 12 bases between. Germline CDR1 and CDR2: SGHTA and FQGNSA. The CDR3 sequence is CASSLLTFGTGELFF. The CDR3 DNA reads as TGTGCCAGCAGCTTATTAACATTTGGGACCGGGGAGCTGTTTTTT.

The V call is TRBV27, the J call TRBJ2-6; the D gene is possibly TRBD1 (6 bases). V lost 3 bases and J lost 2, with 11 bases in between. The CDR3 runs 16 residues. Germline loops: CDR1 MNHEY, CDR2 SMNVEV (reference sequence). Written as DNA, the CDR3 is TGTGCCAGCAGTTTCACAGGGATTACTGGGGCCAACGTCCTGACTTTC. Encoded protein: CASSFTGITGANVLTF.

The chain carries TRBV4-1 and TRBJ1-4, with D maybe TRBD1 (5 bases). The CDR3 runs to 14 residues. The germline V gene has CDR1 MGHRA and CDR2 YSYEKL. V gave up 2 bases and J gave up 6 bases, with 10 bases separating them. CDR3 sequence: CASSQMGTDEKLFF. The CDR3 DNA reads as TGCGCCAGCAGCCAAATGGGGACGGATGAAAAACTGTTTTTT.

On this clone: One junction end disagrees with the germline gene, perhaps due to a read error. The rearrangement joins TRBV7-7 to TRBJ2-7, with 10 bases that match TRBD2. The CDR3 contains 15 residues. Germline V lookup: CDR1 SSHAT, CDR2 FNYEAQ (reference sequence). This chain's CDR3 is CASSLGGTSDYEQYF. The CDR3, as DNA: TGTGCTAGCAGCTTAGGGGGGACTAGCGACTACGAGCAGTACTTC.

This sequence joins TRBV7-9 and TRBJ1-2, with D unresolved. V lost 5 bases and J 0 bases, leaving 10 bases between the germline ends. The CDR3 runs 14 residues. Germline CDR1 is SEHNR and CDR2 is FQNEAQ (reference sequence). The CDR3 DNA reads TGTGCCAGCAGCGCCCGGGCCGCTAACTATGGCTACACCTTC. Translated, it gives CASSARAANYGYTF.

This clone was counted only a few times. This sequence joins TRBV6-6 and TRBJ2-7; D not resolved. The germline V gene has CDR1 MNHNY and CDR2 SVGAGI (reference sequence). The CDR3 has 14 amino acids. V was clipped by 0 bases and J by 3 bases, with 9 bases between them. CDR3 in DNA: TGTGCCAGCAGTTACTCGACAAGGAGCTACGAGCAGTACTTC. Translation: CASSYSTRSYEQYF.

The chain is built from TRBV11-3 and TRBJ2-3; tentative D call: TRBD2 (5 bases). Trimming cost V 6 bases and J 6 bases, with 10 bases left between them. Germline V CDR1 and CDR2: SGHNT, YENEEA. The CDR3 length is 12 residues. The CDR3 sequence is CASRGLEDTQYF. Written as DNA, the CDR3 is TGTGCCAGCAGAGGACTGGAGGATACGCAGTATTTT.

Regarding this clone: The junction shows a germline mismatch at one end, possibly a read error. The CDR3 is CAITTSVGDMQYF. The CDR3 DNA follows: TGTGCCATCACCACCTCGGTGGGTGATATGCAGTATTTT. The chain uses TRBV10-3 and TRBJ2-3; D gene unclear. The CDR3 runs to 13 residues. Germline CDR1 reads ENHRY; CDR2 reads SYGVKD.

The chain carries TRBV6-4 and TRBJ2-1; TRBD2 agrees at 9 bases. Germline CDR1 and CDR2: MRHNA and SNTAGT. This CDR3 has 15 residues. Germline trimming cut 0 bases from V and 8 bases from J; bases unmatched to any gene: 5. The CDR3 is CASSDSGLAGDEQFF. For the CDR3, the DNA is TGTGCCAGCAGTGACTCGGGACTAGCTGGCGATGAGCAGTTCTTC.